This record looks at one T cell receptor (beta chain) sequence and its context. Ten or more counts support this clonotype. The specificity of this receptor is unknown. Qualities for individual bases were not recorded, and no much larger clone is one base off. From a lookup of the germline V gene (reference sequence), CDR1 and CDR2 are SGHKS and YYEKEE. V is cut by 2 bases and J by 9 bases, and the space between the germline ends is 14 bases. The CDR3 contains 13 residues, cysteine and phenylalanine counted. Only CDR3 DNA remains: 39 bases, in frame from the first base. Amplification of TCR beta CDR3 regions was carried out from RNA transcripts. A first-round RT-PCR of the TCR CDR3 used the HTBI primer set with the Qiagen OneStep RT-PCR kit. Libraries were constructed in a second round of multiplex PCR, after which size selection and purification were carried out. Libraries were sequenced paired-end with 100 bp reads on an Illumina HiSeq2000. As for how the authors treated the data: SOAPnuke was used to process the raw data, with reads discarded if the reads contained adapters or uncalled bases, had a mean Phred below 15, or lacked an exact constant-primer or identifier match. High-quality paired reads were merged with COPE v1.2.5, and unique nucleotide sequences were defined as clonotypes. MiTCR v1.1 was used to align clonotypes to the IMGT TRBV, TRBD and TRBJ reference segments. The analysis was restricted to V-J combinations with a frequency above 0.0001, which together covered about 99% of the repertoires. The TCS score was defined as the ratio of F50 (clonal expansion) to E x V (chaos), calculated using BLOSUM62-based TCRdist between CDR3 peptides within each V-J. Welch's t-statistics and random forest reduced around 550 V-J features to some 14, which were used in a naive Bayes classifier (R e1071). TCRdb itself trimmed the public reads at Q25 with fastp, ran MiXCR and retained productive beta chains. Each entry merges the rows of one CDR3 protein and shows their most common DNA and genes. TCRdb's processing, not the authors' own work, is the source of the V and J calls. This sample is represented by approximately 430,000 distinct CDR3 sequences; 15% to 17% of them were singletons. Clones ranked in the top ten supply 7.5% to 8% of the sample.

Stable Graves' hyperthyroidism was defined as no progression to ophthalmopathy during 18 months of follow-up. Hyperthyroidism patients were aged 18 to 65 years and newly diagnosed, with disease duration of less than 2 months. Exclusion was applied to patients with uncontrolled infections, other autoimmune diseases, pregnancy or lactation. Diagnoses relied on clinical symptoms, serum thyroxine and TRAb, thyroid ultrasound and orbital computed tomography. Ficoll-Paque density gradient centrifugation was used to isolate PBMCs from around 10 ml of fresh peripheral blood. Total RNA was extracted with Trizol reagent, and quality was checked on an Agilent 2100 Bioanalyzer. The sample comes from a study of T cells in Graves' hyperthyroidism and ophthalmopathy (dated by TCRdb to about 2019). Background on the whole study: Peripheral blood was sampled at the time of initial diagnosis, prior to any treatment. A discovery cohort of about a hundred patients, fewer than 50 with Graves' ophthalmopathy and about 58 with stable Graves' hyperthyroidism, was used to find distinguishing TCR V-J signatures. Whether ophthalmopathy could be predicted prospectively was tested in an independent validation cohort made up of under 20 hyperthyroidism patients plus 17 patients who later progressed to ophthalmopathy. For training and testing, the 100 or so patients in the discovery cohort were randomly divided in a 7:3 ratio. Thyroid tissue and blood T-cell repertoires from six Graves' hyperthyroidism patients were also compared in the study. After sampling, hyperthyroidism patients received methimazole starting at 30 mg daily, and ophthalmopathy patients received high-dose intravenous methylprednisolone. The paper describes TCR Vbeta CDR3 sequencing of around 140 peripheral blood samples, made up of some 42 ophthalmopathy patients, 70 to 75 hyperthyroidism patients and some 17 progressor patients.

General findings and caveats noted by the study authors: In validation, the model predicted progression to ophthalmopathy a median of roughly 6.5 months before onset, with approximately 70% sensitivity and just under 75% specificity. No statistical method was used to fix the sample size in advance, and group allocation was not hidden from the investigators. A 13 V-J signature model separated ophthalmopathy from stable hyperthyroidism, with around 91% sensitivity and about 81% specificity in cross-validation and 80%/75% in testing. Most expanded thyroid clonotypes (frequency above 0.001) were also detected in blood, suggesting blood repertoires may reflect thyroid immune responses.

The receptor was derived from a woman younger than 30 with Graves' hyperthyroidism. Sequencing was performed on blood. The rearrangement joined TRBV5-5 to TRBJ2-5; D gene: possibly TRBD1, on 5 matching bases. The nucleotide sequence is TGTGCCAGCAGCTTACGCGATCAGGGCGCCCAGTACTTC. It codes for CASSLRDQGAQYF. With the rest looked up from the reference TRBV5-5 and TRBJ2-5 genes rather than sequenced, the full variable domain is DAGVTQSPTHLIKTRGQQVTLRCSPISGHKSVSWYQQVLGQGPQFIFQYYEKEERGRGNFPDRFSARQFPNYSSELNVNALLLGDSALYLCASSLRDQGAQYFGPGTRLLVL.